The source of this T cell receptor (beta chain) is a study of cytomegalovirus exposure and HLA in healthy donors. Study-wide points: The classifier, whose performance was assessed in both the original and validation cohorts, reportedly diagnosed cytomegalovirus status with high specificity and sensitivity. V- and J-gene trimming in TCR beta was tied to a missense DCLRE1C variant by an analysis performed later.

Both 60 Vbeta primers and 13 Jbeta primers went into the PCR. Produced via immunoSEQ multiplex PCR; TCRdb's table is partial and in-frame only. This table has approximately 140,000 clones, around 72% appearing once. This clone was seen only once. Its matching antigen is unknown. This CDR3 has 15 amino acids. The germline gives CDR1 MNHEY, CDR2 SVGAGI. With 6 bases removed from V and 8 bases from J, the gap between germline ends came to 19 bases. The receptor comes from a human donor in good health. The chain is built from TRBV6-5 and TRBJ1-4, with a tentative D call TRBD1 (6 bases). Input material: PBMCs. CDR3 sequence (DNA): TGTGCCAGCAGCCTAAGGGGGTCCCGGGGCGAAAAACTGTTTTTT. It specifies CASSLRGSRGEKLFF.